The source of this T cell receptor beta chain is a study of blood T cell repertoires in COVID-19. About the study: Samples representing acute and convalescent COVID-19 were sourced from the United States, Italy and Spain. PBMCs, B-cell-depleted T cells, or T cells were the source of the cDNA or gDNA that made up the material.

There are a few counts of this clone. Per the authors' pipeline: Reference gene primers were amplified, and this amplification served to estimate nucleated cell counts. Only in-frame clones appear in the TCRdb table, and some are missing; sequencing was by immunoSEQ multiplex PCR. The V and J calls and clone size come from that table; D and trimming were worked out from the DNA. The sample contains some 250,000 clones, 88% of which appear only once. CDR1 and CDR2 (germline): WNHNN, SYGVQD (reference sequence). This CDR3 contains 15 residues. The trim removed 7 bases at V and 5 bases at J, leaving 11 bases unmatched.

Sequencing was done on a sample of peripheral blood. The clonotype was recovered from a human donor in a cohort sampled during active COVID-19. The rearrangement uses TRBV10-1 and TRBJ2-1; 7 nucleotides match TRBD1. The CDR3 is CASNFEGAVDNEQFF. The CDR3 nucleotides are TGCGCCAGCAATTTCGAGGGGGCGGTCGACAATGAGCAGTTCTTC.